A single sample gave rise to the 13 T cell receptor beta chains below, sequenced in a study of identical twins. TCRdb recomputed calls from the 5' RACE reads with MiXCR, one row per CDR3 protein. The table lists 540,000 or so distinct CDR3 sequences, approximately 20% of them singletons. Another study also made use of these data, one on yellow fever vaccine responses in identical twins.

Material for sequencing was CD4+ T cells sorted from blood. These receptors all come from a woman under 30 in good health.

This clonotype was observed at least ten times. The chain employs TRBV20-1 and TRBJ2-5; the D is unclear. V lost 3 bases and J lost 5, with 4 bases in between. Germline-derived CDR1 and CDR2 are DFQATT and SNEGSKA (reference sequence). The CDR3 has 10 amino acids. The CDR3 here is CSASGETQYF. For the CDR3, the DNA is TGCAGTGCTAGTGGGGAGACCCAGTACTTC.

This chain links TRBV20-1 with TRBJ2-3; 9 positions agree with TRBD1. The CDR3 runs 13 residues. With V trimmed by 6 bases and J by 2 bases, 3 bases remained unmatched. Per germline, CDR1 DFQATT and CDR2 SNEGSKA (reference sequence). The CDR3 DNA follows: TGCAGTGCAAAACAGGGGGCCACAGATACGCAGTATTTT. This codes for CSAKQGATDTQYF.

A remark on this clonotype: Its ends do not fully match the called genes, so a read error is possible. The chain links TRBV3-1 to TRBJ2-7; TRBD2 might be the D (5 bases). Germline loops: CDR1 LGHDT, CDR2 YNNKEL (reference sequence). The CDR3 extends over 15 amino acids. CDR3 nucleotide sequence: TGTGCCTGCAGCCCTAACCGAGGAGGCCGGGTGGAGCAGTACTTC. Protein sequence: CACSPNRGGRVEQYF.

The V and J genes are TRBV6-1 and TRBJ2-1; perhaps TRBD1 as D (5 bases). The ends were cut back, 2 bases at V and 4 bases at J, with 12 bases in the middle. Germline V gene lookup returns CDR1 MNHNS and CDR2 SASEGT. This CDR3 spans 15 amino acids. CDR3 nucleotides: TGTGCCAGCAGTGAACAGGGATGGGGATACAATGAGCAGTTCTTC. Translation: CASSEQGWGYNEQFF.

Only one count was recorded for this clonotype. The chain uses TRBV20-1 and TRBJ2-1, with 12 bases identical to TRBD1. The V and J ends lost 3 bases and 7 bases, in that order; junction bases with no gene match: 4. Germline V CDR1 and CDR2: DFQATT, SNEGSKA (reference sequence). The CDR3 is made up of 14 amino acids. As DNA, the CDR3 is TGCAGTGCTAGGGGGGACAGGGGGCTAAATGAGCAGTTCTTC. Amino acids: CSARGDRGLNEQFF.

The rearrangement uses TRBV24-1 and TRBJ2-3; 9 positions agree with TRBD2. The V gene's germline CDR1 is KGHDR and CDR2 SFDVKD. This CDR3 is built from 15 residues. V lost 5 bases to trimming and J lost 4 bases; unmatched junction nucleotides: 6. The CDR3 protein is CATSGGSGRSDTQYF. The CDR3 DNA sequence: TGTGCCACCAGTGGTGGTAGCGGGAGATCAGATACGCAGTATTTT.

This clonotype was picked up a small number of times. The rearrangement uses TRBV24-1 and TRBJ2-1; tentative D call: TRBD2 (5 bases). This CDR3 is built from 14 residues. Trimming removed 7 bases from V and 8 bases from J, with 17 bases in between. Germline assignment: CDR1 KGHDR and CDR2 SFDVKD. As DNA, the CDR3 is TGTGCCACCAGAAGCGGCCAAGCCAATGATGAGCAGTTCTTC. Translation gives CATRSGQANDEQFF.

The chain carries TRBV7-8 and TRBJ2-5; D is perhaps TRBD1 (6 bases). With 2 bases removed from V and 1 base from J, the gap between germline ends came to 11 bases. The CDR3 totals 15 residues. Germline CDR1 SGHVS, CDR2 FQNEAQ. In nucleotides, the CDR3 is TGTGCCAGCAGCTTACATCAGGGGCCCCAAGAGACCCAGTACTTC. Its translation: CASSLHQGPQETQYF.

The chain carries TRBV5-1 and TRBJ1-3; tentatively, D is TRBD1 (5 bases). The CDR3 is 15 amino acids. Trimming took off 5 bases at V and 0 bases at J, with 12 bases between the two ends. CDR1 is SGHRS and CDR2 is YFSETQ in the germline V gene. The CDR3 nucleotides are TGCGCCAGCAGAAGGGGTTGGGACTCTGGAAACACCATATATTTT. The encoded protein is CASRRGWDSGNTIYF.

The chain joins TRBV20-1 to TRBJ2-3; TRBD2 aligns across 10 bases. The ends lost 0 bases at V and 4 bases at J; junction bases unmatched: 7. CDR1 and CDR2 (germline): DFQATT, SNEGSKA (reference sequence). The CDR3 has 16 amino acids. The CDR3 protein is CSAREWSGGAPDTQYF. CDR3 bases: TGCAGTGCTAGAGAATGGAGCGGGGGGGCCCCAGATACGCAGTATTTT.

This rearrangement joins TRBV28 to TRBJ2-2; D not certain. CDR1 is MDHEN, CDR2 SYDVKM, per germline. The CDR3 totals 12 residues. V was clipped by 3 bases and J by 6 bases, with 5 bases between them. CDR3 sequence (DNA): TGTGCCAGCAGTTTGATAGCCGGGGAGCTGTTTTTT. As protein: CASSLIAGELFF.

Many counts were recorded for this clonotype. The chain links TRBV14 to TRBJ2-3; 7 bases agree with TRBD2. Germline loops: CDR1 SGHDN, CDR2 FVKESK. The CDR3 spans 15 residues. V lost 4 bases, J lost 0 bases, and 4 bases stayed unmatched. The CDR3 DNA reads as TGTGCCAGCAGCCCTCGACTAGCTAGCACAGATACGCAGTATTTT. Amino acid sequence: CASSPRLASTDTQYF.

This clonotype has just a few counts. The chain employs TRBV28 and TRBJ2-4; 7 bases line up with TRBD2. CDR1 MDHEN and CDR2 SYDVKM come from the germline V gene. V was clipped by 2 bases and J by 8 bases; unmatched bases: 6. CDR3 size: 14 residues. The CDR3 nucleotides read TGTGCCAGCAGTTTAGGGGGAGGGTCTCACATTCAGTACTTC. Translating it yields CASSLGGGSHIQYF.